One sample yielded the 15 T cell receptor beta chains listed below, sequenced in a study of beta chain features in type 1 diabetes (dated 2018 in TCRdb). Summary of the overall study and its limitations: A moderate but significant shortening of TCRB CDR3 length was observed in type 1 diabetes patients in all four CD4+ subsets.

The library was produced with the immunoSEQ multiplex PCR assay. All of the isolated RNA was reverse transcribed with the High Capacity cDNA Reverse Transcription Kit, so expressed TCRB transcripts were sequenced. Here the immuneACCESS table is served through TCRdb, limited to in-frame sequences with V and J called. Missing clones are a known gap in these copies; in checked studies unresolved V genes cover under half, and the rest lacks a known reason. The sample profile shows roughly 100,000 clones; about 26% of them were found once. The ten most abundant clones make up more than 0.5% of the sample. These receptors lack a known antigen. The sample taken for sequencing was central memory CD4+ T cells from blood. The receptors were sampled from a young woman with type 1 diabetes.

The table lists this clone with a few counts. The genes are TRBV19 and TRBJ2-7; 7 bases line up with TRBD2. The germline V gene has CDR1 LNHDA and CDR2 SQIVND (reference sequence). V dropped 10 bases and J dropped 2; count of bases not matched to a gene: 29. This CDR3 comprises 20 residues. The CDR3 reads CAITLERSSGHKVPAYEQYV. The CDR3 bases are TGTGCCATCACTCTTGAGCGGTCTAGCGGCCATAAGGTTCCGGCCTACGAGCAGTACGTC.

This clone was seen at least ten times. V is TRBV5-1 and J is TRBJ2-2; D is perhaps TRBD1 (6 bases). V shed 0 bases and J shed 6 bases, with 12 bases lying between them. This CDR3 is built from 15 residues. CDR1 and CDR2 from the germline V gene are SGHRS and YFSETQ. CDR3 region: CASSLGVGHAGELFF. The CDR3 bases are TGCGCCAGCAGCTTGGGAGTGGGACACGCCGGGGAGCTGTTTTTT.

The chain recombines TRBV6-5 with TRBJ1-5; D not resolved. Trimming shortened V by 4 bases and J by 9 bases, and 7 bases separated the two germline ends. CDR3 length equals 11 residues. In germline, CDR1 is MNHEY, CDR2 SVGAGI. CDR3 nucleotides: TGTGCCAGCAGTTTCCGGGGGCCCCAGCATTTT. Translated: CASSFRGPQHF.

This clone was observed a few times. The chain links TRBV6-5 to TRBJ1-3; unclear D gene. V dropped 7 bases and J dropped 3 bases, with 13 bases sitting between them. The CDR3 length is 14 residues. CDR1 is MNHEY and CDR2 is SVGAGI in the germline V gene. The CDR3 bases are TGTGCCAGCACCCGGGGAGCGGGTGGAAACACCATATATTTT. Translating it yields CASTRGAGGNTIYF.

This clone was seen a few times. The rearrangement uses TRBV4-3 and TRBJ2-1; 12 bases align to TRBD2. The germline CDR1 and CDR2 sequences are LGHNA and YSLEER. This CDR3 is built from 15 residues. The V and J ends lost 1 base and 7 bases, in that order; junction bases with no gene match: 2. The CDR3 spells CASSQASGRGNEQFF. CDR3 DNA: TGCGCCAGCAGCCAAGCTAGCGGGAGGGGTAATGAGCAGTTCTTC.

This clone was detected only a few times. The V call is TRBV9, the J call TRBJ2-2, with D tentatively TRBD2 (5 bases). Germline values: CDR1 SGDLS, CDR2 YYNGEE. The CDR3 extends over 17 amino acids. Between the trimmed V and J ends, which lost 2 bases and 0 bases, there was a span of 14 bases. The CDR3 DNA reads TGTGCCAGCAGCGTCTCGGGGATCGGGGCGAACACCGGGGAGCTGTTTTTT. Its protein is CASSVSGIGANTGELFF.

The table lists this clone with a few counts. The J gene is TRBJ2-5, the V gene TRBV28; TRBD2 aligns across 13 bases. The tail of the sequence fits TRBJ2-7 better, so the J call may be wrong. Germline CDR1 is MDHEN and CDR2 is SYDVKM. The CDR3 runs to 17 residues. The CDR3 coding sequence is TGTGCCAGCAGTTTTTTTCCGGGGACTAGCGGGAATCACGAGCAGTACTTC. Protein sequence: CASSFFPGTSGNHEQYF.

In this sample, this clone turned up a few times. CDR3 region: CASSVALNYEQYF. CDR3 nucleotide sequence: TGTGCCAGCAGCGTAGCACTAAACTACGAGCAGTACTTC. The chain combines TRBV9 with TRBJ2-7, with D unresolved. The CDR3 has 13 amino acids. V was cut by 0 bases and J by 3 bases, with 7 bases left in between. From germline, CDR1 is SGDLS and CDR2 YYNGEE.

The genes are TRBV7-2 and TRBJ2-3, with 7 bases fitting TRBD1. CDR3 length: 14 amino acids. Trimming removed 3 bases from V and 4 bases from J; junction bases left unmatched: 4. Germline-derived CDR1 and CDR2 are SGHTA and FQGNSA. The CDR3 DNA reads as TGTGCCAGCAGCTTTGAGGGGGCGGCAGATACGCAGTATTTT. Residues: CASSFEGAADTQYF.

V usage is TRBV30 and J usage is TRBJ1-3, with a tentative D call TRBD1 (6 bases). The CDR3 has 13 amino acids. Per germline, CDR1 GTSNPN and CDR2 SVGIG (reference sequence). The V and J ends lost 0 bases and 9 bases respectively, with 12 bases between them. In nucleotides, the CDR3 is TGTGCCTGGAGTGTCCGGGGGGCGAGCACCATATATTTT. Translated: CAWSVRGASTIYF. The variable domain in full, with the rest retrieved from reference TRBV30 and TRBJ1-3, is SQTIHQWPATLVQPVGSPLSLECTVEGTSNPNLYWYRQAAGRGLQLLFYSVGIGQISSEVPQNLSASRPQDRQFILSSKKLLLSDSGFYLCAWSVRGASTIYFGEGSWLTVV.

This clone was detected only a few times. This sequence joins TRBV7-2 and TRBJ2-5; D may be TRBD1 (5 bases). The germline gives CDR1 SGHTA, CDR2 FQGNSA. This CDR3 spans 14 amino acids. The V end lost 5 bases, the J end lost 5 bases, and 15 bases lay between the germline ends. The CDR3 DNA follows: TGTGCCAGCAGCCCCCAGGGTGGATGGGAGACCCAGTACTTC. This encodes CASSPQGGWETQYF.

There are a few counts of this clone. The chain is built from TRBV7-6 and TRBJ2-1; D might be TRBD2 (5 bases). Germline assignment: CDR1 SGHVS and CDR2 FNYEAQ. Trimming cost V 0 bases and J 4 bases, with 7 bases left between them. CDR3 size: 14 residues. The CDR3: CASSLAGEYNEQFF. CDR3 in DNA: TGTGCCAGCAGCTTAGCGGGAGAGTACAATGAGCAGTTCTTC.

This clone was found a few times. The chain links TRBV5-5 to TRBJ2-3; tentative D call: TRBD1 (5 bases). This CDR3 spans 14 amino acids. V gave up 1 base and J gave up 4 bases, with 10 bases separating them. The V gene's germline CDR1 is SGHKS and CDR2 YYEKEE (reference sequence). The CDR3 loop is CASSLTGPADTQYF. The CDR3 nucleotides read TGTGCCAGCAGCTTGACAGGTCCGGCAGATACGCAGTATTTT.

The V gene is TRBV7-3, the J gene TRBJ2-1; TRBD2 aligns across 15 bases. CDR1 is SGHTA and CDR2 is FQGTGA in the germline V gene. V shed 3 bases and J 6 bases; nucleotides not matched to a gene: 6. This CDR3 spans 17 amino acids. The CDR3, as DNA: TGTGCCAGCAGCTTGAAAAGGACTAGCGGGAGGGCCAATGAGCAGTTCTTC. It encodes CASSLKRTSGRANEQFF. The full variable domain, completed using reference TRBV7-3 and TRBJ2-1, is GAGVSQTPSNKVTEKGKYVELRCDPISGHTALYWYRQSLGQGPEFLIYFQGTGAADDSGLPNDRFFAVRPEGSVSTLKIQRTERGDSAVYLCASSLKRTSGRANEQFFGPGTRLTVL.

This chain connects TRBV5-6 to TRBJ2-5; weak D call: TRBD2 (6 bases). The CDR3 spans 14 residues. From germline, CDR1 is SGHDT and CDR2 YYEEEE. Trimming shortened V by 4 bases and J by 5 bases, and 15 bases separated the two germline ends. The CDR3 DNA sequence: TGTGCCAGCAGCCACACCCGCGGGGACGAGACCCAGTACTTC. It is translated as CASSHTRGDETQYF.